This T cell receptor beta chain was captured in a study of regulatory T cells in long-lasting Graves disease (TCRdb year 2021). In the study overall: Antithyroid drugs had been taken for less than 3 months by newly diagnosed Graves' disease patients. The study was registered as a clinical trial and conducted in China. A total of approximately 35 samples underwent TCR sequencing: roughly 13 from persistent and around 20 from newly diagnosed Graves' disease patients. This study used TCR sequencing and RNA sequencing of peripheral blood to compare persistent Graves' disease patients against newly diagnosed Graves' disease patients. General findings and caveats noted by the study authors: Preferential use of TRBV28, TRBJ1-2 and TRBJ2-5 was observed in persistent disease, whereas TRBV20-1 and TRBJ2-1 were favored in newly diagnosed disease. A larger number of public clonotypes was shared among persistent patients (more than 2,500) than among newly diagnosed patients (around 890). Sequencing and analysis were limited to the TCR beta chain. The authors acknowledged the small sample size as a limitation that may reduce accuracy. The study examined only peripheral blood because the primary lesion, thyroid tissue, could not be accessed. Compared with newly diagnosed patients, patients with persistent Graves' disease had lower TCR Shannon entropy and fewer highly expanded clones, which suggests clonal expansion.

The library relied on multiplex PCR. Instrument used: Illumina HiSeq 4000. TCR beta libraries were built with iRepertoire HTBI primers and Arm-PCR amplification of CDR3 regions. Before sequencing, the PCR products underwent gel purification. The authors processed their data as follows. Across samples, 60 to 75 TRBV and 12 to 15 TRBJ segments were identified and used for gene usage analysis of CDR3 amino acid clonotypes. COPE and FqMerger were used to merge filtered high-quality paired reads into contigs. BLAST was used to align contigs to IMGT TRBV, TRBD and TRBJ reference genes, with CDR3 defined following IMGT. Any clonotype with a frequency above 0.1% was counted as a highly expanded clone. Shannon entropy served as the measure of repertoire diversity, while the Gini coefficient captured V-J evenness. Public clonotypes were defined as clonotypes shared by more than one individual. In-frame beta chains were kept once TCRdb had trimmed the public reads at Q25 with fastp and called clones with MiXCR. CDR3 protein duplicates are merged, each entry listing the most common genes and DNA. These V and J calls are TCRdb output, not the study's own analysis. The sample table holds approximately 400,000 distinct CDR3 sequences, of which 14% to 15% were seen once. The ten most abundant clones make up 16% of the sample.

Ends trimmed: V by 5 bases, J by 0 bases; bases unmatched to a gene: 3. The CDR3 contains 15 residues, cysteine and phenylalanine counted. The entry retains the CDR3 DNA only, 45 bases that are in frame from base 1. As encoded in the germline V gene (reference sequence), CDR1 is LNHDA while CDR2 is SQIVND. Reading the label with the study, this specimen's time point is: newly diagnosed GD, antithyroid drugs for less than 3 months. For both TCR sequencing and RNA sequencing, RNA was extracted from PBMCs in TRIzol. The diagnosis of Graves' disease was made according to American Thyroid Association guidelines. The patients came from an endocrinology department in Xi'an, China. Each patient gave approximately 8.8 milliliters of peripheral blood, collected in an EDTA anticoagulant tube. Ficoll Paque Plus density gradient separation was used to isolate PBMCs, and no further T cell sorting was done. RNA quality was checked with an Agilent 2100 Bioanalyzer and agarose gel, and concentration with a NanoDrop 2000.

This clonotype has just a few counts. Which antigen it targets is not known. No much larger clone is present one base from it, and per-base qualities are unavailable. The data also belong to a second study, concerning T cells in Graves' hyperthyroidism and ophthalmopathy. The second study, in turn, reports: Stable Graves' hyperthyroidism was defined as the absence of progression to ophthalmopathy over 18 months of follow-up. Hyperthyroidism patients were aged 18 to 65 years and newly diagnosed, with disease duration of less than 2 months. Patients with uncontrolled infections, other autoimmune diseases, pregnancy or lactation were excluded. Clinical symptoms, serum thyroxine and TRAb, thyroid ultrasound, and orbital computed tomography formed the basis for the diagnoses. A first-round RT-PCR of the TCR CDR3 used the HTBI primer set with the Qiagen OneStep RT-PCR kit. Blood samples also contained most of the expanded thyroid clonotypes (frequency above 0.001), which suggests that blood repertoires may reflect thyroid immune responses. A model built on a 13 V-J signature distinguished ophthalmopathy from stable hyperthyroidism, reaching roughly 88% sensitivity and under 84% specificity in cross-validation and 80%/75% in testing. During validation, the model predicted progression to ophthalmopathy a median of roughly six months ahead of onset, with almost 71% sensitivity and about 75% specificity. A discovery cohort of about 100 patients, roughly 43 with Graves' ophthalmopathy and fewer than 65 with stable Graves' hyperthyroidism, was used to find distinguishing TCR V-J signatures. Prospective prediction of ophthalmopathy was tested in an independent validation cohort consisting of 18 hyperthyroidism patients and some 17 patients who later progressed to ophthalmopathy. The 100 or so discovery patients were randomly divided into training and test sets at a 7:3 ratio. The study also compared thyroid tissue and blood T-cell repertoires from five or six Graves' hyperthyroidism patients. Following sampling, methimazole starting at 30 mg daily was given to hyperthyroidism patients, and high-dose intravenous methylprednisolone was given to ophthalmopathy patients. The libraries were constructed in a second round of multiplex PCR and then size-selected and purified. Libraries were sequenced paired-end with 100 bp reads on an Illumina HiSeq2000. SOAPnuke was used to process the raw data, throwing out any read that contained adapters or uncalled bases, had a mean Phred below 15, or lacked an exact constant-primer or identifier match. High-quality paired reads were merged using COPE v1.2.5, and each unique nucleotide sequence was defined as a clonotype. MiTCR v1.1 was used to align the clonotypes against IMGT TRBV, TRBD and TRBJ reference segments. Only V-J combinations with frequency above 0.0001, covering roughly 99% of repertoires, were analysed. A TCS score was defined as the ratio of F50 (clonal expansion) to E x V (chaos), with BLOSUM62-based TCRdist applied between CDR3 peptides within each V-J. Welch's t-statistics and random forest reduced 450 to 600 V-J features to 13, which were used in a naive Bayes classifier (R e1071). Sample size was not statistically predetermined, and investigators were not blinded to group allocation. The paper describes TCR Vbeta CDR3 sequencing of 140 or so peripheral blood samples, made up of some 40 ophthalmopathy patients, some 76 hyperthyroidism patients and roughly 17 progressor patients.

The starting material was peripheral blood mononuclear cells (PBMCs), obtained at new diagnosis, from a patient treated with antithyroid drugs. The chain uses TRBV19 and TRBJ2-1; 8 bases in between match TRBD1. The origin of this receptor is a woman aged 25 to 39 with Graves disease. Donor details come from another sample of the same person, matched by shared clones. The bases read TGTGCCAGTAGTGCGGACAGGGACTCCTACAATGAGCAGTTCTTC. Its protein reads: CASSADRDSYNEQFF. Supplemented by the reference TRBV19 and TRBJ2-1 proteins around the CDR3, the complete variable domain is DGGITQSPKYLFRKEGQNVTLSCEQNLNHDAMYWYRQDPGQGLRLIYYSQIVNDFQKGDIAEGYSVSREKKESFPLTVTSAQKNPTAFYLCASSADRDSYNEQFFGPGTRLTVL.